This T cell receptor beta chain was identified during a study of T cell responses to AZD1222 COVID-19 vaccine. For the study at large: Pooled in the analysis were second doses at about 4 or about 12 weeks.

TCRdb's table, derived via immunoSEQ multiplex PCR, lists solely in-frame clones and lacks some. This sample has some 150,000 clones, with more than 75% found just once. Germline-derived CDR1 and CDR2 are MNHEY and SMNVEV (reference sequence). This CDR3 comprises 11 residues. V lost 10 bases, J lost 9 bases, and 10 bases lay in between. The sequence was collected from an adult in good health. This material consisted of peripheral blood, taken on day 0 of AZD1222 vaccination. The V gene is TRBV27, the J gene TRBJ1-6, with D hard to call. CDR3 loop: CATGVRSPLHF. The CDR3 coding sequence is TGTGCCACCGGGGTTCGTTCACCCCTCCACTTT.